The following is a T cell receptor (beta chain) sequence with its context. As yet, its antigen is unknown. From the RACE reads, TCRdb called clonotypes with MiXCR, one entry per CDR3 protein. This sample has about 360,000 distinct CDR3 sequences, with nearly 5% found just once. Per the germline V gene, CDR1 is MDHEN and CDR2 is SYDVKM. CDR3 length equals 14 residues. The V gene lost 6 bases and the J gene lost 8 bases, with 17 bases spanning the gap. The source of the sample is a study of human T cells and chemical hapten exposure. Sample time point: patch test 1, 2 weeks after DPC sensitization. Treatment: therapeutic diphenylcyclopropenone sensitization with weekly scalp DPC. Overall study findings and caveats: Alopecia in the donors means their immune response may deviate from healthy people's.

This receptor was taken from a woman between 50 and 59 years old with alopecia areata. Some clones in this sample may be carry-over from other donors' samples. The rearrangement uses TRBV28 and TRBJ2-4; D may be TRBD1 or TRBD2 (5 bases each). The starting material was whole blood, obtained in connection with sensitization to the hapten diphenylcyclopropenone (DPC). In DNA form, the CDR3 reads TGTGCCAGCAGGTCCCCCGGGGCCTGGGACATTCAGTACTTC. This codes for CASRSPGAWDIQYF.